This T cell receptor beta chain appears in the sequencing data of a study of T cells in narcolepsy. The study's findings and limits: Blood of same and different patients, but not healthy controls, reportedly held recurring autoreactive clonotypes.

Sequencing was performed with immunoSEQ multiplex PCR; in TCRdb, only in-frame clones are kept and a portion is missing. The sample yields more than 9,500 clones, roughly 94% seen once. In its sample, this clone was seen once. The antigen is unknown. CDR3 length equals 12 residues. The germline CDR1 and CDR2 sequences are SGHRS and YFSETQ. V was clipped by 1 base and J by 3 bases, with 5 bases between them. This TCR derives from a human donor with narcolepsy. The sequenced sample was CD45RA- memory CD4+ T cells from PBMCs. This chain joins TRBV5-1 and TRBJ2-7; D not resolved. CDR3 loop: CASSLTDYEQYF. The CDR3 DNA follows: TGCGCCAGCAGCTTGACAGACTACGAGCAGTACTTC.